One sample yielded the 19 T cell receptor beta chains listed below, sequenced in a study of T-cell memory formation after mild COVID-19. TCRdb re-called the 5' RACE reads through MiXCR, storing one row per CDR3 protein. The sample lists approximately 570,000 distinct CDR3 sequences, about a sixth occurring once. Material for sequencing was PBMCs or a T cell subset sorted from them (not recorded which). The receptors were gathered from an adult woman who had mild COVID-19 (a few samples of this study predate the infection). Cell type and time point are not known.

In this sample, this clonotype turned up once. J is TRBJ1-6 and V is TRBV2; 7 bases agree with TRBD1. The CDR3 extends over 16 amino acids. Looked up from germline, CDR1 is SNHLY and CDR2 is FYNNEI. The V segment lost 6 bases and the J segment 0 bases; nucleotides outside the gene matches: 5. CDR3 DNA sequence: TGTGCCAGCAGATCGACAGGGAGCTCCTATAATTCACCCCTCCACTTT. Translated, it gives CASRSTGSSYNSPLHF.

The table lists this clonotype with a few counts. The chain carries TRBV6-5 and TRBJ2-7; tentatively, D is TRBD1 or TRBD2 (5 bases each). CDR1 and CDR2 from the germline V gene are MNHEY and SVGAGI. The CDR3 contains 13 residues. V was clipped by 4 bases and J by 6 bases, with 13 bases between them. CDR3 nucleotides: TGTGCCAGCAGTTTGCAGGGAAGCGGCGAGCAGTACTTC. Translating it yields CASSLQGSGEQYF.

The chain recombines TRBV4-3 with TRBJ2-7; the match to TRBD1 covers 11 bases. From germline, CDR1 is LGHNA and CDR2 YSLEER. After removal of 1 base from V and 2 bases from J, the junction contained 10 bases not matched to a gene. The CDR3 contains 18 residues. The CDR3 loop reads CASSQATRDRGNPYEQYF. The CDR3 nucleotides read TGCGCCAGCAGCCAAGCGACTCGGGACAGGGGGAACCCCTACGAGCAGTACTTC.

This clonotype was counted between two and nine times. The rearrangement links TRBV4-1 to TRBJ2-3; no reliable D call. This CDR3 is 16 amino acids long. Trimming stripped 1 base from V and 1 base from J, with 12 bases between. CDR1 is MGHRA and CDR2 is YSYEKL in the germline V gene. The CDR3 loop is CASSQAPELGTDTQYF. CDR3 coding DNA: TGCGCCAGCAGCCAAGCCCCAGAACTTGGCACAGATACGCAGTATTTT.

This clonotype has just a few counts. CDR3 nucleotide sequence: TGTGCCAGCAAAAAAGGGGACAGCAACTTCTACGAGCAGTACTTC. It codes for CASKKGDSNFYEQYF. This sequence joins TRBV6-6 and TRBJ2-7, with TRBD1 matching 7 bases. V lost 7 bases, J lost 3 bases, and 12 bases stayed unmatched. This CDR3 has 15 amino acids. CDR1 MNHNY and CDR2 SVGAGI come from the germline V gene (reference sequence).

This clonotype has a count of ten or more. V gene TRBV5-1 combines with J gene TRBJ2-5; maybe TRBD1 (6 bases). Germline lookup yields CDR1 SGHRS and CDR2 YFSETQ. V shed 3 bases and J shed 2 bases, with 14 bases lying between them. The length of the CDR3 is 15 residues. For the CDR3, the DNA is TGCGCCAGCAGCTCAGGGGTTAAAACACAAGAGACCCAGTACTTC. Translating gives CASSSGVKTQETQYF.

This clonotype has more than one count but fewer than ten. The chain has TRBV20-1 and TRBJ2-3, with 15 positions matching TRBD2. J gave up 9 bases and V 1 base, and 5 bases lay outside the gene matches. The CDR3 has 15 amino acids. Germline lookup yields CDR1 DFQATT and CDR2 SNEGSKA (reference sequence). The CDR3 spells CSARAWTSGGETQYF. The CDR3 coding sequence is TGCAGTGCTAGAGCTTGGACTAGCGGGGGGGAAACGCAGTATTTT.

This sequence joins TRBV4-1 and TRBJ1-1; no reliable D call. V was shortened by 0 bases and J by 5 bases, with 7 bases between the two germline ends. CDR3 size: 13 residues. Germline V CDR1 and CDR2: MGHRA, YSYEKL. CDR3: CASSQDTGTEAFF. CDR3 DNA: TGCGCCAGCAGCCAAGATACGGGGACTGAAGCTTTCTTT.

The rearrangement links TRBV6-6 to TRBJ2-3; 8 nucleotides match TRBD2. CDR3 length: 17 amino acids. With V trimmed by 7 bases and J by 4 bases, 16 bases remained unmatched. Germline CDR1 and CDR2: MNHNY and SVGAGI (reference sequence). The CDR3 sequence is CASTPTSDPPGADTQYF. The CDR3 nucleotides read TGTGCCAGCACCCCGACTAGCGACCCCCCGGGCGCAGATACGCAGTATTTT.

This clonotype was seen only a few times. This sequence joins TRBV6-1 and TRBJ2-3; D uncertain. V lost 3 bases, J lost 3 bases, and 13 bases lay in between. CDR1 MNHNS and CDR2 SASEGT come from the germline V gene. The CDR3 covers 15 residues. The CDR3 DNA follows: TGTGCCAGCAGTGAGCGTGTGGCTAAAACAGATACGCAGTATTTT. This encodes CASSERVAKTDTQYF.

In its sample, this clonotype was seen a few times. This CDR3 reads CSVYRGTEAFF. As DNA, the CDR3 is TGCAGCGTTTACAGGGGCACTGAAGCTTTCTTT. The chain joins TRBV29-1 to TRBJ1-1; 7 bases map to TRBD1. Per germline, CDR1 SQVTM and CDR2 ANQGSEA. The junction had 1 base not matched to a gene; V was cut back by 5 bases and J by 4 bases. The CDR3 has 11 residues.

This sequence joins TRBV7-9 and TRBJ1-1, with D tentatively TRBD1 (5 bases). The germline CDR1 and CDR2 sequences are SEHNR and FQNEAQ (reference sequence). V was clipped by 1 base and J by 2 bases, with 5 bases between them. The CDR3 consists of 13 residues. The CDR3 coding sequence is TGTGCCAGCAGCTTAGGGGACAACACTGAAGCTTTCTTT. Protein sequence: CASSLGDNTEAFF.

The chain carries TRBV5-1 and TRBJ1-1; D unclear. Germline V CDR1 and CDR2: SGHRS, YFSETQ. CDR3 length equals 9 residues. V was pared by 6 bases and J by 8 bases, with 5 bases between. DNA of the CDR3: TGCGCCAGCAACAAGGAAGCTTTCTTT. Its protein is CASNKEAFF.

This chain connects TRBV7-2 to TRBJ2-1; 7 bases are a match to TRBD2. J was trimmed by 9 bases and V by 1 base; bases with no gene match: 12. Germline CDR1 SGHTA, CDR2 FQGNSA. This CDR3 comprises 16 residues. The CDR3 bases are TGTGCCAGCAGCTTAGTGGCTAGCGGCCCGAGGGGTGAGCAGTTCTTC. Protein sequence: CASSLVASGPRGEQFF.

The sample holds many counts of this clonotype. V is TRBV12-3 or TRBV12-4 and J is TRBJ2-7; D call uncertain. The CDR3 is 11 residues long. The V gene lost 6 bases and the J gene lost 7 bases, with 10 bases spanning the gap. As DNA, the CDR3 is TGTGCCAGCAGCTTTTTGGGGGAGCAGTACTTC. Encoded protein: CASSFLGEQYF.

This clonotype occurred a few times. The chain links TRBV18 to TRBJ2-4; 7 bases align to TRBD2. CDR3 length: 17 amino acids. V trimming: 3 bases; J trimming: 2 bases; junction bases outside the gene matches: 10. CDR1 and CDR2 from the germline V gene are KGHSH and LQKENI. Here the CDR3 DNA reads TGTGCCAGCTCACCCCTTGCGGGAGTCGGGTCCAAAAACATTCAGTACTTC. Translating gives CASSPLAGVGSKNIQYF.

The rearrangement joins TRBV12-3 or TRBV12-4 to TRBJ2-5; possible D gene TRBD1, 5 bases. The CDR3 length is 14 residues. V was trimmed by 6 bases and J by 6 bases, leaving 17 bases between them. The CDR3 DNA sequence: TGTGCCAGCAGGGGGCCGTCCCAGCTTCAGACCCAGTACTTC. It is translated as CASRGPSQLQTQYF.

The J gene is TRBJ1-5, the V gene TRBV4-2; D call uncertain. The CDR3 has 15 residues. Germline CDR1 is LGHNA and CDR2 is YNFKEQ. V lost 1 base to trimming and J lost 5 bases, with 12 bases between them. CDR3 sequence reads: CASSQVGDIYQPQHF. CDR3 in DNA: TGTGCCAGCAGCCAAGTGGGAGACATCTATCAGCCCCAGCATTTT.

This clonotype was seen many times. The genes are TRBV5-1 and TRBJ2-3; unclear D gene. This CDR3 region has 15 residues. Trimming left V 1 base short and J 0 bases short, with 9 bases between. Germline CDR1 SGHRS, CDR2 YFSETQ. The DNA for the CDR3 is TGCGCCAGCAGCTTGTCGCCCGCTAGCACAGATACGCAGTATTTT. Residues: CASSLSPASTDTQYF.